The T cell receptor (beta chain) described here comes from a study of immune evolution from preneoplasia to lung adenocarcinoma. Study-level points and caveats: Top clone share appeared to fall from AAH through AIS, MIA, adenocarcinoma. Later-stage lesions seemingly showed higher T cell density and diversity than normal lung.

The assay was immunoSEQ multiplex PCR, and TCRdb's table has in-frame clones only and misses some. The sample yields about 4,700 clones, over 60% seen once. CDR1 and CDR2 (germline): SGHTA, FQGTGA. The CDR3 totals 15 residues. The V and J ends lost 4 bases and 8 bases respectively, with 15 bases between them. In its sample, this clone was seen a few times. Its antigen is as yet unknown. The sequence came from a person aged 55 to 79 with lung adenocarcinoma. Sequenced: FFPE adjacent normal lung tissue. This sequence joins TRBV7-3 and TRBJ2-6; D is unresolved. CDR3 bases: TGTGCCAGCAGCTACTCAGGCCAGGCCTCCAACGTCCTGACTTTC. Its protein product is CASSYSGQASNVLTF.